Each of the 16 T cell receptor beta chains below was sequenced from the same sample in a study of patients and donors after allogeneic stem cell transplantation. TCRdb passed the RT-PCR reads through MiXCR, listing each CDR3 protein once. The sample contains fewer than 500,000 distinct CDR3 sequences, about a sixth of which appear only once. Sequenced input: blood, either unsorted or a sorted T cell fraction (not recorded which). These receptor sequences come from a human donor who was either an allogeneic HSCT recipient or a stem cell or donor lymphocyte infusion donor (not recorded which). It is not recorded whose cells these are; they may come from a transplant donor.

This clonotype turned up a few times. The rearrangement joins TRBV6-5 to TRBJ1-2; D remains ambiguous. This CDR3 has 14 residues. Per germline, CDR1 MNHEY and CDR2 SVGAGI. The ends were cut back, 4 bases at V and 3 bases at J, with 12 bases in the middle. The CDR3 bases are TGTGCCAGCAGTTCGCCGGGAGTGGACTATGGCTACACCTTC. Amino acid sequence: CASSSPGVDYGYTF.

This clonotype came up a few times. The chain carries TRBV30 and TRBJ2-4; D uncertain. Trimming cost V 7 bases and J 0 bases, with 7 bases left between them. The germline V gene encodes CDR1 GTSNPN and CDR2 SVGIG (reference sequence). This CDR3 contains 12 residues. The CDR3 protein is CAFTTAKNIQYF. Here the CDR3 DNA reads TGTGCCTTCACAACAGCCAAAAACATTCAGTACTTC.

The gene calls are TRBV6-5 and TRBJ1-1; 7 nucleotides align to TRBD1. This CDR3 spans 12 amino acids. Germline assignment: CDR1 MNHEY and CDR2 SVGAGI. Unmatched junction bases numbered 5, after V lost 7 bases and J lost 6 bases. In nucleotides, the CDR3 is TGTGCCAGCAATCACCAGGGGGCTGAAGCTTTCTTT. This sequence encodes CASNHQGAEAFF.

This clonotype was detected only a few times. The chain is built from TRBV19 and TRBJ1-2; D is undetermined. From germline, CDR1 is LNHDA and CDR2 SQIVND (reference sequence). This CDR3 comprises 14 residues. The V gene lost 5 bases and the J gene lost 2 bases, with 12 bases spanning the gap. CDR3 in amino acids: CASSGVQRNYGYTF. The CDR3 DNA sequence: TGTGCCAGTAGTGGGGTACAGCGGAACTATGGCTACACCTTC.

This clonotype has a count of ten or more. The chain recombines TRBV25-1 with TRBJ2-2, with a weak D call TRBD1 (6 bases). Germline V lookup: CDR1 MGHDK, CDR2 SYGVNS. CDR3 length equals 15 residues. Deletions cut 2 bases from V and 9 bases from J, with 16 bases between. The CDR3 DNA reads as TGTGCCAGCAGTGAAGCTGGTCCAGGGGTCCGGGAGCTGTTTTTT. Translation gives CASSEAGPGVRELFF.

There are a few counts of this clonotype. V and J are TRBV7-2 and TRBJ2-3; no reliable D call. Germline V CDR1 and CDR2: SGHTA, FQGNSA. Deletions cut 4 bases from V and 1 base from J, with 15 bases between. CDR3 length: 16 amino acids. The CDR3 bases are TGTGCCAGCAGCTCTCCAAAGTTCCGAGGCACAGATACGCAGTATTTT. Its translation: CASSSPKFRGTDTQYF.

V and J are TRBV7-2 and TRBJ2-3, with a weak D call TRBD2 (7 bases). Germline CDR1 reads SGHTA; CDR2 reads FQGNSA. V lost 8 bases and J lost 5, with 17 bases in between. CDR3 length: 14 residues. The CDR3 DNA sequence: TGTGCCAGCCGACCGGGGGGCCGGATAGATACGCAGTATTTT. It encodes CASRPGGRIDTQYF.

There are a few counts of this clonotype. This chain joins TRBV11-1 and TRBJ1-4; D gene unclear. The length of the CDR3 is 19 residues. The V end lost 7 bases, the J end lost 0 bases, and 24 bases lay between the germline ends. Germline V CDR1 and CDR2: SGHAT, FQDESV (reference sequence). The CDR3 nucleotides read TGTGCCAGCACGCCCGAGGGAGTTCTCCGGCGGGCAACTAATGAAAAACTGTTTTTT. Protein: CASTPEGVLRRATNEKLFF.

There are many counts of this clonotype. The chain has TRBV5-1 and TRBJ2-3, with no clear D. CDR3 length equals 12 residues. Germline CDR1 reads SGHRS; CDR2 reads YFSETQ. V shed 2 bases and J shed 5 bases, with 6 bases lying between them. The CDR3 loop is CASSFDGDTQYF. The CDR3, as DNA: TGCGCCAGCAGCTTCGACGGAGATACGCAGTATTTT.

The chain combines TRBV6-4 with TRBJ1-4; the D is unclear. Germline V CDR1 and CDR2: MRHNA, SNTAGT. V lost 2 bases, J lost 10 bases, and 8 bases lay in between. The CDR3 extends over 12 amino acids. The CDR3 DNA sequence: TGTGCCAGCAGTGACAGGGAGGGAAAACTGTTTTTT. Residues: CASSDREGKLFF.

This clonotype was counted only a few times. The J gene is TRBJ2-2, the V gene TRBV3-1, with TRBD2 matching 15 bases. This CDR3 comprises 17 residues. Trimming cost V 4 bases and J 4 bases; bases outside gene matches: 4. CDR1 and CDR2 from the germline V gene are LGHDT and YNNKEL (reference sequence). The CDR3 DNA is TGTGCCAGCAGCCTCGGGACTAGCGGGAGGAGCACCGGGGAGCTGTTTTTT. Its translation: CASSLGTSGRSTGELFF. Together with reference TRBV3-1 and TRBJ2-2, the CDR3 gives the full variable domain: DTAVSQTPKYLVTQMGNDKSIKCEQNLGHDTMYWYKQDSKKFLKIMFSYNNKELIINETVPNRFSPKSPDKAHLNLHINSLELGDSAVYFCASSLGTSGRSTGELFFGEGSRLTVL.

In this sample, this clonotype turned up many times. In DNA, the CDR3 is TGTGCCAGCAGCCAAGATCCGGACAGGTGGGAGAACACTGAAGCTTTCTTT. Translating gives CASSQDPDRWENTEAFF. The chain employs TRBV4-2 and TRBJ1-1; TRBD1 matches at 7 bases. In germline, CDR1 is LGHNA, CDR2 YNFKEQ. V lost 0 bases, J lost 1 base, and 8 bases stayed unmatched. The CDR3 length is 17 residues.

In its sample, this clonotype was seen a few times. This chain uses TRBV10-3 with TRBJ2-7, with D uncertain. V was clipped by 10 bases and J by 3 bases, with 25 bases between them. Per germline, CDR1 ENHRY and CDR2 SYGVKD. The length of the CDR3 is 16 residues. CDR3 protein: CASSQVDRRRSYEQYF. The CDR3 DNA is TGTGCCAGCAGCCAAGTCGATAGGAGAAGAAGCTACGAGCAGTACTTC.

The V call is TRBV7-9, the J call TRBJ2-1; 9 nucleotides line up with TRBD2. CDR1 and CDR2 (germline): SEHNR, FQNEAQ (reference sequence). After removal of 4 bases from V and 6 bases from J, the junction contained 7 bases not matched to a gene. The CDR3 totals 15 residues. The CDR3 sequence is CASSSRPSGTNEQFF. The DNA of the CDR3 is TGTGCCAGCAGCTCCCGGCCTAGCGGGACCAATGAGCAGTTCTTC.

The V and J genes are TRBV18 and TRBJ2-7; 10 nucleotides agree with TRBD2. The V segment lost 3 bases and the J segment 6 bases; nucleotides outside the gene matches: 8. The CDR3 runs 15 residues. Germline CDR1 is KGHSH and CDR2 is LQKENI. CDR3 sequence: CASSPTSGIRTEQYF. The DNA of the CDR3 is TGTGCCAGCTCACCCACTAGCGGGATAAGGACCGAGCAGTACTTC.

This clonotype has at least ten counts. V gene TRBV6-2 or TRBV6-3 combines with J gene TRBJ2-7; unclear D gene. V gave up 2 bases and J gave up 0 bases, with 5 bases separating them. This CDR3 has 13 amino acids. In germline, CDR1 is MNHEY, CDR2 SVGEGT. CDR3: CASSYSSSYEQYF. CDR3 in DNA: TGTGCCAGCAGTTACAGCAGCTCCTACGAGCAGTACTTC.